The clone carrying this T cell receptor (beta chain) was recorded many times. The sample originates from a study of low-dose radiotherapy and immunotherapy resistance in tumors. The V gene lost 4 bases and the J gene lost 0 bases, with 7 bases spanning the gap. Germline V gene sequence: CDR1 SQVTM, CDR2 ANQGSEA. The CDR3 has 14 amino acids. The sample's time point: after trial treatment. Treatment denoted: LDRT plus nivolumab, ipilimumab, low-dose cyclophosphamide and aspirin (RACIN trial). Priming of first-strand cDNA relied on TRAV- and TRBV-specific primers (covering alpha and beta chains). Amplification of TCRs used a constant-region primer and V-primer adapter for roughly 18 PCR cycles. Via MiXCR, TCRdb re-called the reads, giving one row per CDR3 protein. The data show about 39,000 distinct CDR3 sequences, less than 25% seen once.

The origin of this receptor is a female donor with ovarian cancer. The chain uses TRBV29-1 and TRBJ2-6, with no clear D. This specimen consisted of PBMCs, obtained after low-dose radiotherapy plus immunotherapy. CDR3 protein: CSVGGNSGANVLTF. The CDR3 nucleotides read TGCAGCGTTGGTGGGAACTCTGGGGCCAACGTCCTGACTTTC.